This T cell receptor beta chain comes out of a study of a mutant IDH1 vaccine in newly diagnosed glioma. Study-wide background: Across weeks 1, 3, 5, 7, 11, 15, 19 and 23, patients received a vaccination each time, eight in all. Antecedent treatment encompassed radiotherapy, temozolomide, or their combination; the majority received both.

The assay was immunoSEQ multiplex PCR, and TCRdb's table has in-frame clones only and misses some. Seen here are tens of thousands of clones, around 82% observed once, and the top ten hold less than 15%. The CDR3 is 14 amino acids. Deletions cut 3 bases from V and 2 bases from J, with 11 bases between. Germline CDR1 reads SGHRS; CDR2 reads YFSETQ. This sample's time point: week 23, last vaccination. The investigators gave 300 ug of mutant IDH1 20-mer peptide in each vaccine dose, together with topical imiquimod. Donor diagnoses consisted of new WHO grade 3 or 4 IDH1-mutant, ATRX-lost astrocytomas. Only a few counts were recorded for this clone. Its antigen remains unidentified.

This sequence joins TRBV5-1 and TRBJ1-1; D gene ambiguous. Sequenced material: PBMCs, taken from a glioma patient whose treatment included an IDH1 peptide vaccine. The clonotype originates from a man aged 18 to 29 with glioma. The CDR3 DNA follows: TGCGCCAGCAGCTCGGGGAGGGCCAACACTGAAGCTTTCTTT. It yields the protein CASSSGRANTEAFF.